One sample yielded the 17 T cell receptor beta chains listed below, sequenced in a study of T cells after yellow fever vaccination. TCRdb reprocessed the 5' RACE reads with MiXCR, giving one entry per CDR3 protein. The sample contains over 300,000 distinct CDR3 sequences, 6.5% to 8.5% of which appear only once. The sequences come from PBMCs, collected more than 40 days after the first yellow fever vaccination. These TCRs come from a man between 18 and 29 years old who received the YFV17D yellow fever vaccine.

This clonotype has more than one count but fewer than ten. The rearrangement uses TRBV7-9 and TRBJ1-6; 8 bases agree with TRBD1. Germline assignment: CDR1 SEHNR and CDR2 FQNEAQ (reference sequence). Trimming took 0 bases from V and 11 from J; bases not matched to a gene: 6. This CDR3 has 15 amino acids. The CDR3: CASSLATGGQTPLHF. The CDR3 bases are TGTGCCAGCAGCTTAGCCACAGGGGGTCAGACACCCCTCCACTTT. The full variable domain, its missing parts supplied by reference TRBV7-9 and TRBJ1-6, is DTGVSQNPRHKITKRGQNVTFRCDPISEHNRLYWYRQTLGQGPEFLTYFQNEAQLEKSRLLSDRFSAERPKGSFSTLEIQRTEQGDSAMYLCASSLATGGQTPLHFGNGTRLTVT.

This chain links TRBV10-3 with TRBJ1-3, with D perhaps TRBD1 (5 bases). The CDR3 runs to 16 residues. V lost 4 bases and J lost 1, with 14 bases in between. Looked up from germline, CDR1 is ENHRY and CDR2 is SYGVKD. CDR3 DNA: TGTGCCATCAGTGGCGGGGCGACTGGGTCTGGAAACACCATATATTTT. Its protein is CAISGGATGSGNTIYF.

There are many counts of this clonotype. The chain carries TRBV5-1 and TRBJ2-2; the match to TRBD1 covers 10 bases. The J segment lost 0 bases and the V segment lost 0 bases, leaving 2 bases of the junction unmatched. The V gene's germline CDR1 is SGHRS and CDR2 YFSETQ. This CDR3 is built from 17 residues. CDR3 in amino acids: CASSLGQGATNTGELFF. Here the CDR3 DNA reads TGCGCCAGCAGCTTGGGACAGGGGGCGACGAACACCGGGGAGCTGTTTTTT.

The chain couples TRBV19 to TRBJ1-5, with D uncertain. This CDR3 is built from 14 residues. In germline, CDR1 is LNHDA, CDR2 SQIVND (reference sequence). V lost 3 bases and J lost 6, with 12 bases in between. The CDR3 DNA sequence: TGTGCCAGTAGTATCCTGTCCCAGCGTCAGCCCCAGCATTTT. It yields the protein CASSILSQRQPQHF.

The V and J genes are TRBV2 and TRBJ2-2; D not certain. Looked up from germline, CDR1 is SNHLY and CDR2 is FYNNEI. This CDR3 contains 13 residues. V lost 2 bases and J 6 bases, leaving 7 bases between the germline ends. The CDR3 is CASSEIGPGELFF. The DNA for the CDR3 is TGTGCCAGCAGTGAAATAGGACCCGGGGAGCTGTTTTTT.

This clonotype has at least ten counts. The rearrangement links TRBV4-3 to TRBJ2-2, with D hard to call. The CDR3 is made up of 16 amino acids. The V and J ends lost 2 bases and 7 bases respectively, with 17 bases between them. The germline V gene has CDR1 LGHNA and CDR2 YSLEER. CDR3 residues: CASSQLVGSWYGELFF. The CDR3 nucleotides are TGCGCCAGCAGCCAATTGGTGGGGTCGTGGTACGGGGAGCTGTTTTTT.

In its sample, this clonotype was seen many times. V gene TRBV5-1 combines with J gene TRBJ2-3, with D unresolved. CDR1 and CDR2 (germline): SGHRS, YFSETQ. The CDR3 extends over 15 amino acids. V lost 7 bases to trimming and J lost 0 bases, with 15 bases between them. This chain's CDR3 is CASPPGNPSTDTQYF. The CDR3 DNA is TGCGCCAGCCCGCCAGGCAACCCTAGCACAGATACGCAGTATTTT. The full variable domain, in which reference TRBV5-1 and TRBJ2-3 provide the parts outside the CDR3, is KAGVTQTPRYLIKTRGQQVTLSCSPISGHRSVSWYQQTPGQGLQFLFEYFSETQRNKGNFPGRFSGRQFSNSRSEMNVSTLELGDSALYLCASPPGNPSTDTQYFGPGTRLTVL.

The rearrangement links TRBV5-4 to TRBJ2-3; D is perhaps TRBD1 or TRBD2 (6 bases each). Trimming pared 4 bases from V and 2 bases from J, leaving 17 bases between. Germline V gene lookup returns CDR1 SGHNT and CDR2 YYREEE (reference sequence). The CDR3 runs to 16 residues. The CDR3 is CASSQGRGPPTDTQYF. The CDR3 coding sequence is TGTGCCAGCAGCCAGGGGCGGGGTCCTCCCACAGATACGCAGTATTTT.

The rearrangement uses TRBV29-1 and TRBJ2-3, with 10 positions matching TRBD2. This CDR3 spans 15 amino acids. Germline lookup yields CDR1 SQVTM and CDR2 ANQGSEA. V lost 4 bases, J lost 0 bases, and 4 bases stayed unmatched. CDR3 loop: CSVVDSGGSTDTQYF. The CDR3 coding sequence is TGCAGCGTTGTCGATAGCGGGGGGAGCACAGATACGCAGTATTTT.

The rearrangement links TRBV4-1 to TRBJ2-3, with a possible D match to TRBD2 (6 bases). From germline, CDR1 is MGHRA and CDR2 YSYEKL. This CDR3 spans 16 amino acids. V shed 5 bases and J shed 1 base, with 16 bases lying between them. CDR3 loop: CASSARRWGGTDTQYF. In DNA form, the CDR3 reads TGCGCCAGCAGCGCAAGAAGGTGGGGGGGCACAGATACGCAGTATTTT.

This clonotype has at least ten counts. The gene calls are TRBV4-1 and TRBJ2-3; D could derive from TRBD1 or TRBD2 (6 bases each). The germline V gene encodes CDR1 MGHRA and CDR2 YSYEKL. The V end lost 0 bases, the J end lost 4 bases, and 11 bases lay between the germline ends. This CDR3 comprises 15 residues. The CDR3 coding sequence is TGCGCCAGCAGCCAAGATTGGGGGGCCCCAGATACGCAGTATTTT. The encoded protein is CASSQDWGAPDTQYF.

This clonotype was detected a few times. The CDR3 DNA reads TGCAGTGCTAGGGGGGTGCGGGGGGGCGTATTGGGTACGCAGTATTTT. It translates to CSARGVRGGVLGTQYF. This sequence joins TRBV20-1 and TRBJ2-3, with 9 bases identical to TRBD2. The CDR3 spans 16 residues. CDR1 is DFQATT and CDR2 is SNEGSKA in the germline V gene (reference sequence). V was clipped by 3 bases and J by 8 bases; unmatched bases: 15.

This clonotype was detected a few times. The chain uses TRBV5-1 and TRBJ1-1, with 7 positions matching TRBD1. CDR1 is SGHRS, CDR2 YFSETQ, per germline. This CDR3 spans 15 amino acids. Losses at the gene ends were 3 bases for V and 5 bases for J; bases not matched to a gene: 10. The CDR3 sequence: CASSSQGLGGTEAFF. CDR3 DNA sequence: TGCGCCAGCAGCTCACAGGGGCTCGGGGGGACTGAAGCTTTCTTT.

This chain connects TRBV12-3 or TRBV12-4 to TRBJ1-2; tentatively, D is TRBD1 (5 bases). The CDR3 totals 13 residues. The V gene lost 3 bases and the J gene lost 8 bases, with 13 bases spanning the gap. CDR3 sequence: CASSFAGDGGYTF. The CDR3 nucleotides are TGTGCCAGCAGTTTTGCGGGGGATGGGGGCTACACCTTC.

This clonotype was seen ten or more times. Relative to the germline gene, one junction end is altered; a read error may explain this. The CDR3 nucleotides read TGTGCCAGCAGCCCCGCCTTGGTCTTT. It specifies CASSPALVF. The V and J genes are TRBV7-9 and TRBJ1-1; no clear D. The CDR3 runs 9 residues. Germline loops: CDR1 SEHNR, CDR2 FQNEAQ (reference sequence).

This clonotype was observed a handful of times. The gene calls are TRBV12-3 or TRBV12-4 and TRBJ1-4; unclear D gene. V shed 4 bases and J shed 7 bases, with 4 bases lying between them. This CDR3 is 11 amino acids long. CDR3 nucleotide sequence: TGTGCCAGCAGTTGGGGTGAAAAACTGTTTTTT. Its translation is CASSWGEKLFF.

The rearrangement joins TRBV4-1 to TRBJ1-6; D might be TRBD1 (6 bases). Germline-derived CDR1 and CDR2 are MGHRA and YSYEKL. V gave up 0 bases and J gave up 9 bases, with 9 bases separating them. The CDR3 covers 14 residues. CDR3 sequence reads: CASSQEGRGSPLHF. CDR3 DNA sequence: TGCGCCAGCAGCCAAGAGGGCAGGGGTTCACCCCTCCACTTT.